This entry concerns a single TCR beta chain. The germline CDR1 and CDR2 sequences are LGHNA and YNFKEQ. The germline V and J ends were trimmed by 0 bases and 0 bases, with 5 bases remaining between them. This CDR3 spans 15 amino acids. This sample was taken from a study of cytomegalovirus exposure and HLA in healthy donors. PCR amplification relied on 60 Vbeta primers (plus 13 Jbeta primers). In the original processing: Counted up in a later analysis, unique TCR beta chains came to 65 million to 80 million, with about 9.9 million shared. Libraries were prepared by immunoSEQ multiplex PCR; TCRdb keeps only in-frame clonotypes and omits some of them. V and J calls and clone size come straight from that table; D and trimming were deduced from the DNA. Of roughly 100,000 clones in the sample, about three quarters were seen once.

This clonotype originated in a woman aged 18-29 years in good health and CMV-seropositive. The sample comprised PBMCs. The chain uses TRBV4-2 and TRBJ2-2; D not resolved. The CDR3 is CASSQDGANTGELFF. The CDR3 DNA reads TGTGCCAGCAGCCAAGATGGAGCGAACACCGGGGAGCTGTTTTTT.